The rows below give T cell receptor beta chains drawn from one sample of a study of OX40 agonist ivuxolimab in advanced cancers. Produced via immunoSEQ multiplex PCR; TCRdb's table is partial and in-frame only. Of tens of thousands of clones listed, roughly 88% are singletons. The sample consisted of CD4+ or CD8+ T cells sorted from blood, taken in a trial of the OX40 agonist ivuxolimab. Receptors were obtained from an adult with an advanced solid tumor such as melanoma, head and neck, liver or kidney cancer. CDR3s include the opening cysteine and the closing phenylalanine or tryptophan. The order of the fields is V gene, clone size, D gene, J gene, CDR3 protein, CDR3 DNA. The D gene is left open where the match is weak. Expanded clones are given a class, and other clones once, few, many or no size at all.

TRBV6-5	NA	NA	TRBJ1-2	CASSPGQYGYTF	TGTGCCAGCAGTCCGGGGCAATATGGCTACACCTTC
TRBV6-5	NA	NA	TRBJ2-2	CASRSISEGGELFF	TGTGCCAGCAGGAGCATATCGGAGGGCGGGGAGCTGTTTTTT
TRBV5-1	once	NA	TRBJ2-7	CASSLQQSSYEQYF	TGCGCCAGCAGCTTGCAACAGAGCTCCTACGAGCAGTACTTC
TRBV25-1	NA	NA	TRBJ2-5	CASSEPSGSAQETQYF	TGTGCCAGCAGTGAGCCCAGCGGGTCCGCCCAAGAGACCCAGTACTTC
TRBV7-9	NA	TRBD2	TRBJ2-1	CASSISGSGDEQFF	TGTGCCAGCAGCATAAGCGGGAGTGGAGATGAGCAGTTCTTC
TRBV11-1	NA	NA	TRBJ1-1	CASSLGEGRTNTEAFF	TGTGCCAGCAGCTTGGGAGAGGGCAGGACGAACACTGAAGCTTTCTTT
TRBV7-6	NA	TRBD2	TRBJ2-1	CASSLYPTSVHEQFF	TGTGCCAGCAGCTTATATCCCACTAGCGTCCATGAGCAGTTCTTC
TRBV2	NA	NA	TRBJ2-7	CASRALASEYEQYF	TGTGCCAGCAGGGCTTTAGCGTCGGAGTACGAGCAGTACTTC
TRBV30	NA	TRBD2	TRBJ2-1	CACRPLASGGHEQFF	TGTGCCTGCCGTCCACTGGCTAGCGGGGGCCATGAGCAGTTCTTC
TRBV11-2	few	NA	TRBJ2-7	CASSPGTDYEQYF	TGTGCCAGCAGTCCCGGGACGGACTACGAGCAGTACTTC
TRBV9	NA	NA	TRBJ2-7	CASSVDGGGYEQYF	TGTGCCAGCAGCGTAGATGGGGGCGGCTACGAGCAGTACTTC
TRBV2	few	NA	TRBJ1-5	CASRNSRGGQPQHF	TGTGCCAGCAGAAACTCCAGGGGAGGGCAGCCCCAGCATTTT
TRBV7-9	NA	NA	TRBJ2-2	CAATQGGELFF	TGTGCCGCTACACAGGGAGGGGAGCTGTTTTTT
TRBV19	once	NA	TRBJ2-2	CASSIARGVKYTGELFF	TGTGCCAGTAGTATAGCCAGGGGGGTGAAGTACACCGGGGAGCTGTTTTTT
TRBV2	NA	TRBD2	TRBJ2-2	CASSPSGRAHTGELFF	TGTGCCAGCAGCCCCAGCGGGAGGGCCCACACCGGGGAGCTGTTTTTT
TRBV5-4	medium-sized	NA	TRBJ2-7	CASSLWGLYEQYF	TGTGCCAGCAGCTTGTGGGGGCTCTACGAGCAGTACTTC
TRBV5-8	NA	NA	TRBJ2-6	CASTNGRSGANVLTF	TGTGCCAGCACGAATGGACGCTCTGGGGCCAACGTCCTGACTTTC
TRBV7-2	NA	NA	TRBJ2-5	CASRFQLQETQYF	TGTGCCAGCAGATTCCAACTCCAAGAGACCCAGTACTTC
TRBV7-2	NA	TRBD1	TRBJ2-2	CASSQIGTETGELFF	TGTGCCAGCAGCCAAATCGGGACAGAAACCGGGGAGCTGTTTTTT
TRBV28	NA	NA	TRBJ2-5	CASSFRAQETQYF	TGTGCCAGCAGTTTCCGGGCCCAAGAGACCCAGTACTTC
TRBV5-1	NA	NA	TRBJ2-2	CASSAGQYTTGELFF	TGCGCCAGCAGCGCCGGACAGTACACGACCGGGGAGCTGTTTTTT
TRBV27	NA	NA	TRBJ2-7	CASSSLSLGEEQYF	TGTGCCAGCAGTTCCCTAAGCTTGGGGGAAGAGCAGTACTTC
TRBV5-1	NA	TRBD1	TRBJ2-7	CASSKGQGSVEQYF	TGCGCCAGCAGTAAGGGACAGGGTTCGGTCGAGCAGTACTTC
TRBV11-2	NA	NA	TRBJ2-7	CASSQRGLNYEQYF	TGTGCCAGCAGCCAAAGGGGTCTAAACTACGAGCAGTATTTC
TRBV11-2	NA	TRBD2	TRBJ2-3	CASSKDSGSGDTQYF	TGTGCCAGCAGCAAAGACAGCGGGAGTGGAGATACGCAGTATTTT
TRBV5-1	NA	NA	TRBJ2-3	CASSQTTGVGTDTQYF	TGCGCCAGCAGCCAAACGACAGGCGTCGGCACAGATACGCAGTATTTT
TRBV27	few	NA	TRBJ1-6	CASSFTTSPLHF	TGTGCCAGCAGTTTTACAACTTCACCCCTCCACTTT